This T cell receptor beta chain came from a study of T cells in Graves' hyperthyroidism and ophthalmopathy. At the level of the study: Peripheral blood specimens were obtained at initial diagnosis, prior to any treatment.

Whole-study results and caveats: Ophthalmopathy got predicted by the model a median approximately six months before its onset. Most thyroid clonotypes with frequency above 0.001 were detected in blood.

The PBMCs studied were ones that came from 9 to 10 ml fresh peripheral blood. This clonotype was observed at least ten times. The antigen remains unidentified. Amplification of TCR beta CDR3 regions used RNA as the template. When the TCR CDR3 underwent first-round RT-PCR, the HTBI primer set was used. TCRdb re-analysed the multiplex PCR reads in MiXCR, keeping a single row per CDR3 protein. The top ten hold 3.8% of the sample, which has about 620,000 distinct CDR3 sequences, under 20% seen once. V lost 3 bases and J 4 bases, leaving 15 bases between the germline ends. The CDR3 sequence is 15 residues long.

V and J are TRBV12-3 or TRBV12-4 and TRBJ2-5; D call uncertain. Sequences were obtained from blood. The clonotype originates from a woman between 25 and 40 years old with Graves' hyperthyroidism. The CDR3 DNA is TGTGCCAGCAGTTTTCGAAGTGGGGATGGAGAGACCCAGTACTTC. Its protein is CASSFRSGDGETQYF.